This record covers a single T cell receptor beta chain. Its antigen remains unidentified. It has no much larger one-base neighbor in the sample; base qualities were not kept. TCRbeta CDR3 regions were amplified from genomic DNA by means of the immunoSEQ Assay, a bias-controlled multiplex PCR. Per the authors' processing: Nucleated cell counts per sample were estimated from amplification of reference gene primers within the assay. To quantify the absolute abundance of each unique TCRbeta CDR3 rearrangement, sequence reads were collapsed and filtered. For each sample, productive Simpson clonality was calculated as the square root of Simpson's diversity index over productive rearrangements. Sourced from immuneACCESS, this table was stored by TCRdb with only in-frame sequences that have V and J called. A share of the clones is absent; for the studies checked, an unresolved V gene accounts for under half, and the remainder has no known explanation. V, J and clone size reflect that table, while D and trimming were determined from the DNA. Across this sample there are 25,000 to 30,000 clones, with under 95% seen only once. In total, the top ten clones hold under 2.5% of the sample.

The record originates from a study of blood T cell repertoires in COVID-19 (dated by TCRdb to about 2020). Background on the whole study: Samples covering the acute and convalescent phases of COVID-19 were provided by collaborators in the United States, Italy and Spain. The material from the prospective study consisted of cDNA or gDNA derived from T cells, B-cell-depleted T cells, or PBMCs. Subjects who had been exposed to COVID-19, were actively infected with it, or had recovered from it provided the deeply sampled blood TCRbeta repertoires that made up the dataset. The repertoires were released in a freely available public database meant as a resource for research on the immune response to SARS-CoV-2. The samples were drawn from the first 160 participants of the ongoing ImmuneRACE study and from 1,200 or so subjects provided by 6 global collaborators. The sample metadata nearly always contained a de-identified subject ID, COVID-19 status, age in years and sex. HLA class I and class II types, where available, came from metadata supplied by the sample provider rather than from assay-based typing.

Points the paper makes about the study in general: The quantity of clinical and demographic metadata differed by source and by participant and was supplied without curation.

Whole blood was collected in K2EDTA tubes by collaborating institutions according to the institutions' own protocols. For TCRbeta analysis, collaborator samples were shipped as frozen whole blood, as isolated PBMCs, or as DNA extracted from either sample type. The sequenced sample consisted of peripheral blood. The receptor's source is a man between 50 and 59 years old with active COVID-19.

The CDR3 in this case is CATSASPRTSGLEDTQYF. The DNA sequence is as follows: TGTGCCACCAGCGCCTCTCCCAGGACTAGCGGGCTGGAAGATACGCAGTATTTT. Rearrangement joined TRBV15 to TRBJ2-3, with 11 bases in between that match TRBD2. The germline V gene (reference sequence) gives CDR1 as LNHNV and CDR2 as YYDKDF. V and J are trimmed by 5 bases and 5 bases, and the gene matches miss 15 bases of the junction. The CDR3 contains 18 residues, cysteine and phenylalanine counted. Only the CDR3 region is kept as DNA, spanning 54 bases read in frame from base 1.